Listed here are 22 T cell receptor beta chains from one sample, sequenced in a study of blood T cell repertoires in COVID-19 (dated by TCRdb to 2019 to 2021). The receptor library was made with the immunoSEQ multiplex PCR assay. Entries here come from immuneACCESS through TCRdb and include only in-frame sequences with V and J called. Some clones fail to appear in such tables; in the studies checked, an unresolved V gene covers under half of the shortfall, and the cause of the remainder is unknown. A total of 240,000 or so clones appear in this sample, approximately 90% of them only once. The biggest ten clones account for 0.87% of the sample. The sequenced material came from PBMCs or T cells enriched from blood (not recorded which). The receptors shown here come from a man aged 50 to 60 who had been exposed to COVID-19.

The V and J genes are TRBV27 and TRBJ1-1, with 8 bases identical to TRBD1. The CDR3 consists of 15 residues. Germline V gives CDR1 MNHEY, CDR2 SMNVEV (reference sequence). V gave up 8 bases and J gave up 4 bases; unmatched junction bases: 12. The CDR3 spells CASQPLTGGVTEAFF. DNA of the CDR3: TGTGCCAGCCAACCTTTAACAGGGGGAGTCACTGAAGCTTTCTTT.

The chain employs TRBV9 and TRBJ2-1; D possibly corresponds to TRBD2 (6 bases). Trimming shortened V by 2 bases and J by 1 base, and 10 bases separated the two germline ends. The germline V gene encodes CDR1 SGDLS and CDR2 YYNGEE. There are 15 residues in the CDR3. CDR3 residues: CASSVREQSYNEQFF. As DNA, the CDR3 is TGTGCCAGCAGCGTTCGGGAGCAGTCCTACAATGAGCAGTTCTTC.

The rearrangement joins TRBV2 to TRBJ1-5, with 12 bases fitting TRBD1. Looked up from germline, CDR1 is SNHLY and CDR2 is FYNNEI. The trim removed 5 bases at V and 6 bases at J, leaving 5 bases unmatched. The CDR3 runs 15 residues. The CDR3 loop reads CASSRDRGHGQPQHF. Written as DNA, the CDR3 is TGTGCCAGCAGTCGGGACAGGGGGCATGGTCAGCCCCAGCATTTT.

CDR3 bases: TGTGCCAGCAGTGACCCTAGCGGGAGCTCCTACGAGCAGTACGTC. Translated, it gives CASSDPSGSSYEQYV. The chain has TRBV2 and TRBJ2-7, with 10 bases that match TRBD2. CDR1 and CDR2 (germline): SNHLY, FYNNEI. Germline trimming cut 3 bases from V and 0 bases from J; bases unmatched to any gene: 2. This CDR3 has 15 amino acids.

This chain joins TRBV10-3 and TRBJ1-6; possibly TRBD1 for D (6 bases). There are 12 residues in the CDR3. Trimming pared 6 bases from V and 10 bases from J, leaving 10 bases between. Germline CDR1 ENHRY, CDR2 SYGVKD. As DNA, the CDR3 is TGTGCCATCAGAGGGGGACGCTCACCCCTCCACTTT. It translates to CAIRGGRSPLHF.

The CDR3 DNA sequence: TGTGCCAGCAGCTTCTCGACAGGAGCGGTCTATGGCTACACCTTC. Translating gives CASSFSTGAVYGYTF. The V call is TRBV7-9, the J call TRBJ1-2, with D tentatively TRBD1 (6 bases). V lost 3 bases to trimming and J lost 4 bases, with 15 bases between them. The CDR3 totals 15 residues. CDR1 is SEHNR, CDR2 FQNEAQ, per germline (reference sequence).

V and J are TRBV30 and TRBJ2-5; 12 bases map to TRBD1. Germline CDR1 reads GTSNPN; CDR2 reads SVGIG (reference sequence). The CDR3 is made up of 17 amino acids. With 1 base clipped from V and 4 bases from J, the junction kept 10 bases outside the gene matches. Written as DNA, the CDR3 is TGTGCCTGGAGTGGATACTCCCGGGACAGGGGGCTAGAGACCCAGTACTTC. Amino acids: CAWSGYSRDRGLETQYF.

The chain couples TRBV19 to TRBJ1-3; TRBD1 agrees at 9 bases. The CDR3 extends over 19 amino acids. Germline V gives CDR1 LNHDA, CDR2 SQIVND (reference sequence). Losses at the gene ends were 4 bases for V and 1 base for J; bases not matched to a gene: 14. Written as DNA, the CDR3 is TGTGCCAGTAGTACCCTTTCGGGACAGGGTGGCCTTTCTGGAAACACCATATATTTT. Residues: CASSTLSGQGGLSGNTIYF. The full variable domain, with the rest looked up from reference TRBV19 and TRBJ1-3, is DGGITQSPKYLFRKEGQNVTLSCEQNLNHDAMYWYRQDPGQGLRLIYYSQIVNDFQKGDIAEGYSVSREKKESFPLTVTSAQKNPTAFYLCASSTLSGQGGLSGNTIYFGEGSWLTVV.

V is TRBV7-9 and J is TRBJ2-1; 12 nucleotides align to TRBD2. The germline gives CDR1 SEHNR, CDR2 FQNEAQ (reference sequence). The CDR3 sequence is 18 residues long. The V and J ends lost 6 bases and 0 bases, in that order; junction bases with no gene match: 9. In DNA form, the CDR3 reads TGTGCCAGCAGTCGGACGAGGACTAGCGGGGACTCCTACAATGAGCAGTTCTTC. It encodes CASSRTRTSGDSYNEQFF.

This clone has just one count. The chain has TRBV4-1 and TRBJ1-1; 10 bases fit TRBD1. The V segment lost 4 bases and the J segment 2 bases; nucleotides outside the gene matches: 10. Germline V gives CDR1 MGHRA, CDR2 YSYEKL. The CDR3 is 17 amino acids. CDR3 protein: CASSPRTGGERNTEAFF. The CDR3 DNA sequence: TGCGCCAGCAGCCCCCGGACAGGGGGTGAAAGAAACACTGAAGCTTTCTTT.

The CDR3 reads CASSAGGTGENEKLFF. For the CDR3, the DNA is TGTGCCAGCAGCGCAGGGGGGACAGGTGAGAATGAAAAACTGTTTTTT. The chain combines TRBV9 with TRBJ1-4, with 8 bases aligning to TRBD1. The CDR3 contains 16 residues. V was pared by 3 bases and J by 5 bases, with 9 bases of the junction left unmatched. Germline CDR1 SGDLS, CDR2 YYNGEE.

The chain couples TRBV7-9 to TRBJ1-1; 8 bases line up with TRBD1. Germline-derived CDR1 and CDR2 are SEHNR and FQNEAQ (reference sequence). J lost 11 bases, V lost 5 bases, and 13 bases had no gene match. The CDR3 extends over 14 amino acids. The CDR3 DNA reads TGTGCCAGCAGCCCCACGCCTCGGCAGGGGGCGGCTTTCTTT. Encoded protein: CASSPTPRQGAAFF.

The chain recombines TRBV15 with TRBJ2-2; 7 nucleotides align to TRBD1. Germline V gives CDR1 LNHNV, CDR2 YYDKDF (reference sequence). V lost 0 bases to trimming and J lost 5 bases; unmatched junction nucleotides: 15. This CDR3 spans 19 amino acids. The CDR3 region has the DNA TGTGCCACCAGCAGAGAAGGAGTATGGCGCACAGGGGCAACCGGGGAGCTGTTTTTT. This codes for CATSREGVWRTGATGELFF.

The rearrangement joins TRBV7-3 to TRBJ2-2; 12 nucleotides line up with TRBD2. The CDR3 has 16 residues. Looked up from germline, CDR1 is SGHTA and CDR2 is FQGTGA. V shed 3 bases and J 7 bases; nucleotides not matched to a gene: 6. The CDR3 nucleotides are TGTGCCAGCAGCTTCAGGACTAGCGGGACCGGCGGGGAGCTGTTTTTT. Translation gives CASSFRTSGTGGELFF.

The chain combines TRBV19 with TRBJ2-3; 8 nucleotides align to TRBD2. Trimming took 5 bases from V and 1 from J; bases not matched to a gene: 5. There are 15 residues in the CDR3. Germline values: CDR1 LNHDA, CDR2 SQIVND (reference sequence). CDR3 DNA: TGTGCCAGTAGTGGTGAGACTAGCGGCACAGATACGCAGTATTTT. Protein: CASSGETSGTDTQYF.

The rearrangement joins TRBV25-1 to TRBJ1-1; D gene unclear. Germline CDR1 and CDR2: MGHDK and SYGVNS. The CDR3 is made up of 14 amino acids. Deletions cut 4 bases from V and 1 base from J, with 10 bases between. DNA for the CDR3: TGTGCCAGCAGTGGGCTCTCGGGGAACACTGAAGCTTTCTTT. Translating it yields CASSGLSGNTEAFF.

CDR3 sequence (DNA): TGCAGCGTCATACCGGGACAGTCCTACAATGAGCAGTTCTTC. This translates into CSVIPGQSYNEQFF. The chain uses TRBV29-1 and TRBJ2-1, with 7 nucleotides matching TRBD1. V lost 6 bases, J lost 1 base, and 6 bases stayed unmatched. Germline loops: CDR1 SQVTM, CDR2 ANQGSEA. There are 14 residues in the CDR3.

Here the CDR3 DNA reads TGTGCCAGCAGCTTAATTGTTGGGCAGGGAGGGGGTAACACTGAAGCTTTCTTT. Protein product: CASSLIVGQGGGNTEAFF. The rearrangement links TRBV11-2 to TRBJ1-1, with a possible D match to TRBD1 (6 bases). Germline lookup yields CDR1 SGHAT and CDR2 FQNNGV. The CDR3 is made up of 18 amino acids. Trimming left V 2 bases short and J 2 bases short, with 21 bases between.

This clone was recorded once. The chain couples TRBV12-5 to TRBJ1-3; D is perhaps TRBD1 (5 bases). This CDR3 region has 18 residues. Trimming pared 1 base from V and 4 bases from J, leaving 20 bases between. The germline V gene encodes CDR1 LGHNT and CDR2 FRNRAP. CDR3 sequence (DNA): TGTGCTAGTGGTTTGGGTAACAAGGACACGCTTCGGGGAAACACCATATATTTT. Translating it yields CASGLGNKDTLRGNTIYF.

This chain uses TRBV7-2 with TRBJ2-1; TRBD2 matches at 13 bases. Germline loops: CDR1 SGHTA, CDR2 FQGNSA. V was clipped by 4 bases and J by 7 bases; unmatched bases: 7. This CDR3 is 16 amino acids long. The CDR3 protein is CASSSATSGGKNEQFF. The DNA for the CDR3 is TGTGCCAGCAGCTCCGCGACTAGCGGGGGGAAAAATGAGCAGTTCTTC. Full variable domain (remainder filled in from reference TRBV7-2 and TRBJ2-1): GAGVSQSPSNKVTEKGKDVELRCDPISGHTALYWYRQSLGQGLEFLIYFQGNSAPDKSGLPSDRFSAERTGGSVSTLTIQRTQQEDSAVYLCASSSATSGGKNEQFFGPGTRLTVL.

The V gene is TRBV2, the J gene TRBJ1-5, with a tentative D call TRBD1 (6 bases). The CDR3 is 16 amino acids. The germline gives CDR1 SNHLY, CDR2 FYNNEI. V was shortened by 4 bases and J by 7 bases, with 20 bases between the two germline ends. The CDR3 DNA follows: TGTGCCAGCAGTGCGCGGCGGAGGGGGGGCTGGCAGCCCCAGCATTTT. It is translated as CASSARRRGGWQPQHF.

This chain connects TRBV5-4 to TRBJ2-1; perhaps TRBD1 as D (6 bases). Trimming stripped 3 bases from V and 7 bases from J, with 17 bases between. The length of the CDR3 is 15 residues. CDR1 and CDR2 from the germline V gene are SGHNT and YYREEE (reference sequence). The CDR3 reads CASSSKQGPLNEQFF. In nucleotides, the CDR3 is TGTGCCAGCAGCTCCAAACAGGGACCCCTAAATGAGCAGTTCTTC.